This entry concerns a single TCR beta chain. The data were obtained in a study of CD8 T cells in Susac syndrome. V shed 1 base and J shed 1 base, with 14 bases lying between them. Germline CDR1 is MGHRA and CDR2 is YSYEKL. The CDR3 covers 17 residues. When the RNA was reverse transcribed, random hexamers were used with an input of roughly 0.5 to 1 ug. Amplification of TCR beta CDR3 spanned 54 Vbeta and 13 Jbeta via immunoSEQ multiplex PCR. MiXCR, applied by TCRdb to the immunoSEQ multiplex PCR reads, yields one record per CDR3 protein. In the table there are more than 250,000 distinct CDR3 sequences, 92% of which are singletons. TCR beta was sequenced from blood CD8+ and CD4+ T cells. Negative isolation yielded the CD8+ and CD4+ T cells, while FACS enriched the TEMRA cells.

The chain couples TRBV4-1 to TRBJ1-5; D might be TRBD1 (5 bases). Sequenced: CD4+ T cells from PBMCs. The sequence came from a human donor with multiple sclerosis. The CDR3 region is CASSQVGQSLSNQPQHF. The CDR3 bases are TGCGCCAGCAGCCAAGTTGGACAATCCCTAAGCAATCAGCCCCAGCATTTT.